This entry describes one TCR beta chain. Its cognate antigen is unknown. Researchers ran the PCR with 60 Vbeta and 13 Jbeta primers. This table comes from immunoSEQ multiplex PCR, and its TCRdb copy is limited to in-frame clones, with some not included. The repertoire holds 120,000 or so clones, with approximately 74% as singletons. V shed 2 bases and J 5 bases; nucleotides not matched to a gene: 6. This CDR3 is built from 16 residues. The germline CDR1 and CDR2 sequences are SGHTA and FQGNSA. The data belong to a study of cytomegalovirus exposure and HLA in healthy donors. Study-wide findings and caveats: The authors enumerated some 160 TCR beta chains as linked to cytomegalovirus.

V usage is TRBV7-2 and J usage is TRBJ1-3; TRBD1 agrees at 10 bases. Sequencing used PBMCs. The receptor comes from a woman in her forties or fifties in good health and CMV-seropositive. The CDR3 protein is CASSLNSGQGRNTIYF. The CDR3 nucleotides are TGTGCCAGCAGCTTAAATTCGGGACAGGGGAGAAACACCATATATTTT.